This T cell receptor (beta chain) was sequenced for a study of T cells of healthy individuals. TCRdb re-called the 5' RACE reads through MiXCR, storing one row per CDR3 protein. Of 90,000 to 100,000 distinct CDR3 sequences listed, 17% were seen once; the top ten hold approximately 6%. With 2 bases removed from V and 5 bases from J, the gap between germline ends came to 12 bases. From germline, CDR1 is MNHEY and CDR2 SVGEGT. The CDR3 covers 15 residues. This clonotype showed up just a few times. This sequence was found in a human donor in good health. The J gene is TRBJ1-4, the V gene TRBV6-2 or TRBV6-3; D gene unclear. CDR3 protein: CASSYEGRRNEKLFF. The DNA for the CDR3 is TGTGCCAGCAGTTACGAAGGCAGGCGGAATGAAAAACTGTTTTTT.